This is a list of T cell receptor beta chains from one sample in a study of T-cell reconstitution after alpha-beta-depleted transplantation in children. TCRdb fed the PCR reads into MiXCR, producing one record per CDR3 protein. The sample consists of some 350,000 distinct CDR3 sequences, 9% to 12% of them appearing once. The specimen comprised PBMCs from the stem cell graft donor, sampled from the stem cell graft. These receptors were collected from a human donor who donated a stem cell graft to a child with acute lymphoblastic leukemia. Both conserved end residues are part of each CDR3. D genes are given only for firm matches. Where a row states a size, it is once, few, many or the class of an expanded clone; other rows omit it.

D gene,clone size,J gene,V gene,CDR3 protein,CDR3 DNA
TRBD2,few,TRBJ2-7,TRBV6-5,CASSWMGLAGETNFYEQYF,TGTGCCAGCAGTTGGATGGGACTAGCGGGAGAAACGAACTTCTACGAGCAGTACTTC
-,-,TRBJ2-1,TRBV7-8,CASSLGGAENNEQFF,TGTGCCAGCAGCTTAGGTGGGGCAGAGAACAATGAGCAGTTCTTC
-,many,TRBJ2-6,TRBV29-1,CSVSGQNGGANVLTF,TGCAGCGTTTCCGGACAGAATGGGGGGGCCAACGTCCTGACTTTC
-,few,TRBJ2-7,TRBV5-1,CASSLTLGTSYEQYF,TGCGCCAGCAGCTTAACACTCGGGACATCCTACGAGCAGTACTTC
-,few,TRBJ2-1,TRBV10-3,CATGGAGRVFSEQFF,TGTGCCACAGGGGGGGCGGGGAGAGTGTTCTCTGAGCAGTTCTTC
-,-,TRBJ2-5,TRBV20-1,CSARETVQETQYF,TGCAGTGCTAGAGAGACGGTGCAAGAGACCCAGTACTTC
-,few,TRBJ1-5,TRBV20-1,CSARVKVPAGDQPQHF,TGCAGTGCTAGAGTCAAGGTGCCCGCTGGGGATCAGCCCCAGCATTTT
-,-,TRBJ2-3,TRBV9,CASSQPGRPGDTQYF,TGTGCCAGCAGCCAACCGGGACGGCCAGGTGATACGCAGTATTTT
-,few,TRBJ2-5,TRBV24-1,CATAAGGSETQYF,TGTGCCACCGCTGCTGGAGGCTCGGAGACCCAGTACTTC
TRBD2,-,TRBJ2-1,TRBV5-1,CASSLGLAGVNRKMDEQFF,TGCGCCAGCAGCTTGGGACTAGCGGGAGTTAACAGAAAGATGGATGAGCAGTTCTTC
-,-,TRBJ2-7,TRBV28,CASSSRGTENYEQYF,TGTGCCAGCAGCAGTCGGGGGACTGAGAACTACGAGCAGTACTTC
TRBD1,few,TRBJ2-7,TRBV20-1,CSAKARTGASSYEQYF,TGCAGTGCTAAGGCGAGGACAGGCGCAAGCTCCTACGAGCAGTACTTC
-,-,TRBJ1-1,TRBV5-4,CASSPPHGGARGEAFF,TGTGCCAGCAGCCCTCCACACGGAGGTGCGCGTGGGGAAGCTTTCTTT
TRBD1,-,TRBJ2-2,TRBV28,CASSFGTETGELFF,TGTGCCAGCAGTTTCGGGACAGAAACCGGGGAGCTGTTTTTT
TRBD2,-,TRBJ2-1,TRBV5-1,CASSLVGASGRDRVNEQFF,TGCGCCAGCAGCTTGGTCGGGGCTAGCGGGAGGGATCGCGTCAATGAGCAGTTCTTC
-,few,TRBJ2-6,TRBV9,CASSVSGSGANVLTF,TGTGCCAGCAGCGTAAGCGGCTCTGGGGCCAACGTCCTGACTTTC
-,-,TRBJ2-1,TRBV6-5,CASGSPAHEQFF,TGTGCCAGCGGCAGCCCCGCACACGAGCAGTTCTTC
-,-,TRBJ2-3,TRBV7-2,CASSRTGIEVDTQYF,TGTGCCAGCAGCCGCACAGGGATAGAAGTGGATACGCAGTATTTT
TRBD1,many,TRBJ2-5,TRBV20-1,CSTGTEETQYF,TGCAGTACCGGGACAGAAGAGACCCAGTACTTC
-,few,TRBJ1-6,TRBV20-1,CSARIPGGANSPLHF,TGCAGTGCTAGAATCCCGGGGGGGGCCAATTCACCCCTCCACTTT
TRBD2,few,TRBJ2-5,TRBV27,CASSGGLAGGETQYF,TGTGCCAGCAGTGGAGGACTAGCGGGAGGGGAGACCCAGTACTTC
-,few,TRBJ2-7,TRBV9,CASSVASGFEQYF,TGTGCCAGCAGCGTAGCCTCCGGGTTCGAGCAGTACTTC
-,-,TRBJ2-7,TRBV27,CASSSGQGNSLVMYEQYF,TGTGCCAGCAGTTCCGGGCAGGGTAATTCCCTAGTCATGTACGAGCAGTACTTC
-,-,TRBJ2-2,TRBV9,CASSARLLTGELFF,TGTGCCAGCAGCGCCCGACTTCTCACCGGGGAGCTGTTTTTT
TRBD1,many,TRBJ2-2,TRBV5-1,CASSLGDRELSGELFF,TGCGCCAGCAGCTTGGGGGACAGGGAATTGTCCGGGGAGCTGTTTTTT
TRBD2,many,TRBJ2-5,TRBV20-1,CSARVGGRAQETQYF,TGCAGTGCTAGAGTTGGCGGGAGGGCCCAAGAGACCCAGTACTTC
-,-,TRBJ1-2,TRBV15,CATSSYRTDNYGYTF,TGTGCCACCAGCAGCTATAGGACGGATAACTATGGCTACACCTTC
-,-,TRBJ1-2,TRBV4-1,CASSPLPGPRRGYTF,TGCGCCAGCAGCCCACTTCCGGGACCACGGCGGGGCTACACCTTC
TRBD1,-,TRBJ2-5,TRBV5-6,CAMSHTGDKTQYF,TGTGCCATGAGCCATACAGGGGACAAGACCCAGTACTTC
TRBD1,many,TRBJ2-7,TRBV28,CASSSGQGPYEQYF,TGTGCCAGCAGTTCAGGACAGGGGCCATACGAGCAGTACTTC
-,many,TRBJ1-1,TRBV29-1,CSVASGSRVAEAFF,TGCAGCGTTGCATCCGGCAGCCGAGTCGCTGAAGCTTTCTTT
-,few,TRBJ2-1,TRBV20-1,CSAPFPGHRYNEQFF,TGCAGTGCTCCCTTCCCGGGACACAGATACAATGAGCAGTTCTTC
TRBD1,many,TRBJ2-7,TRBV29-1,CSVMRQGLNYEQYF,TGCAGCGTTATGCGACAGGGATTGAACTACGAGCAGTACTTC
-,-,TRBJ1-1,TRBV7-9,CASSLARSTAMNTEAFF,TGTGCCAGCAGCTTAGCTCGTTCGACAGCCATGAACACTGAAGCTTTCTTT
-,-,TRBJ2-7,TRBV12-3/TRBV12-4,CASSSRELMGSYEQYF,TGTGCCAGCAGTTCCCGGGAGTTAATGGGCTCCTACGAGCAGTACTTC
-,few,TRBJ2-4,TRBV7-9,CASSFGARGDIQYF,TGTGCCAGCAGCTTTGGGGCCCGAGGAGACATTCAGTACTTC
-,many,TRBJ2-3,TRBV4-2,CASSQEGLSGSTDTQYF,TGTGCCAGCAGCCAAGAAGGGCTTAGCGGTAGCACAGATACGCAGTATTTT
TRBD2,-,TRBJ2-1,TRBV28,CASSLRLAGANEQFF,TGTGCCAGCAGTTTACGACTAGCGGGAGCCAATGAGCAGTTCTTC
-,-,TRBJ2-1,TRBV6-5,CASSYSPGLGNNEQFF,TGTGCCAGCAGTTACTCGCCGGGACTGGGCAACAATGAGCAGTTCTTC
TRBD2,few,TRBJ2-1,TRBV12-3/TRBV12-4,CASSLGGREGYNEQFF,TGTGCCAGCAGTTTAGGAGGGCGGGAGGGCTACAATGAGCAGTTCTTC
-,many,TRBJ2-7,TRBV12-3/TRBV12-4,CASTPYGKGGYEQYF,TGTGCCAGCACCCCCTACGGGAAGGGAGGTTACGAGCAGTACTTC
TRBD1,-,TRBJ2-3,TRBV10-3,CASRDRTSGTDTQYF,TGTGCCTCCCGGGACAGAACCTCTGGCACAGATACGCAGTATTTT
-,many,TRBJ1-1,TRBV5-5,CASSLNGGAEAFF,TGTGCCAGCAGCTTAAATGGAGGGGCTGAAGCTTTCTTT
TRBD2,many,TRBJ2-5,TRBV4-1,CASSSIGLAGLGETQYF,TGCGCCAGCAGCTCGATAGGACTAGCGGGTCTAGGAGAGACCCAGTACTTC
TRBD1,-,TRBJ1-2,TRBV27,CASRIHRGRYTF,TGTGCCAGCAGGATACACAGGGGACGCTACACCTTC